This TCR beta chain was obtained from a study of Ad26.COV2.S vaccination and SARS-CoV-2 variants. CDR3 length equals 15 residues. Trimming took 3 bases from V and 0 from J; bases not matched to a gene: 4. CDR1 and CDR2 (germline): SGHRS, YFSETQ. The assay was immunoSEQ multiplex PCR, and TCRdb's table has in-frame clones only and misses some. The sample lists some 420,000 clones, roughly 90% occurring once. As for treatment: some 20 received Ad26.COV2.S at low or high dose, single or two shots; about 5 received placebo; per-sample allocation not given. Collection of samples fell on day 63 after the first vaccine or placebo injection. At a Boston site, the person donating was an adult of 18-55 years.

This receptor was identified in a person aged 18-60 years who received the Ad26.COV2.S COVID-19 vaccine or a placebo. The chain employs TRBV5-1 and TRBJ2-7; 9 positions agree with TRBD1. The sample here was peripheral blood, taken in a trial of Ad26.COV2.S vaccine versus placebo. The CDR3 bases are TGCGCCAGCAGCTCACTGACAGGGGGCTCCTACGAGCAGTACTTC. Amino acids: CASSSLTGGSYEQYF.